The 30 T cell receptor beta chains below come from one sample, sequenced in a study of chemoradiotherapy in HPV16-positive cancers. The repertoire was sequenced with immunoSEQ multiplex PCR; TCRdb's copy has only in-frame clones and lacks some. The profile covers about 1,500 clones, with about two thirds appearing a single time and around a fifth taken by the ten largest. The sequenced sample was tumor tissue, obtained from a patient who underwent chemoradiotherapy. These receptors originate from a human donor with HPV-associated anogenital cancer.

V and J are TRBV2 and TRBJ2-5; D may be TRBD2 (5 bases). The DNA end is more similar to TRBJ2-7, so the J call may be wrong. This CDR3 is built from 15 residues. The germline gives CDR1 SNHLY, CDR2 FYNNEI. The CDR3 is CASSSVERSSYEQYF. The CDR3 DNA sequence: TGTGCCAGCAGCTCAGTCGAGCGGAGCTCCTACGAGCAGTACTTC.

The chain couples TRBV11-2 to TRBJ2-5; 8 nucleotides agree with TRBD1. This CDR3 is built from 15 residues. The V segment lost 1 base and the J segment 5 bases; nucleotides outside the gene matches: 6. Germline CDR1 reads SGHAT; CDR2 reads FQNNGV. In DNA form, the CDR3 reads TGTGCCAGCAGCTTAGTTTCCCAGGGGGCCGAGACCCAGTACTTC. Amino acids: CASSLVSQGAETQYF.

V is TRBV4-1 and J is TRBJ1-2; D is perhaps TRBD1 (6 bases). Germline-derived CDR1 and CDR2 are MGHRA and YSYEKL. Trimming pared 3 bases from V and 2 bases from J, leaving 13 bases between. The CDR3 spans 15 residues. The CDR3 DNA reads TGCGCCAGCAGCCAGGACCCTACAGGGAACTATGGCTACACCTTC. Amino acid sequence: CASSQDPTGNYGYTF.

The CDR3 spells CASSYSYTYNEQFF. In DNA, the CDR3 is TGTGCCAGCAGTTACTCGTACACCTACAATGAGCAGTTCTTC. The chain joins TRBV6-5 to TRBJ2-1; D unclear. In germline, CDR1 is MNHEY, CDR2 SVGAGI. The CDR3 spans 14 residues. V lost 0 bases, J lost 2 bases, and 5 bases lay in between.

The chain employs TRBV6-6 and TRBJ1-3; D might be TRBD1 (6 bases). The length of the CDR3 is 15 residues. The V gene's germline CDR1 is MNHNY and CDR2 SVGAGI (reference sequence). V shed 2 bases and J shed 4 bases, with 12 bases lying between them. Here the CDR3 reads CASSYTTGPGNTIYF. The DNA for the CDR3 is TGTGCCAGCAGTTACACTACAGGGCCCGGAAACACCATATATTTT.

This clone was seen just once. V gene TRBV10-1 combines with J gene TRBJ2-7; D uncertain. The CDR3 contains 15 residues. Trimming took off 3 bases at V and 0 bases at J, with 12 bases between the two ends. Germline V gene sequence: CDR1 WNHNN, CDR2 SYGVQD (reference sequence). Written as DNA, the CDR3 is TGCGCCAGCAGTGAAGGCACCGGAGCCTCCTACGAGCAGTACTTC. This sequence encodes CASSEGTGASYEQYF.

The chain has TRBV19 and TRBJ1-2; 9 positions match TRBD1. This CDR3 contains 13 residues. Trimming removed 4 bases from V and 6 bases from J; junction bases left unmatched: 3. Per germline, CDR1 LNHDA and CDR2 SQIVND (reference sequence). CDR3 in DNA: TGTGCCAGTAGTACCACAGGGGGCGATGGCTACACCTTC. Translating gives CASSTTGGDGYTF.

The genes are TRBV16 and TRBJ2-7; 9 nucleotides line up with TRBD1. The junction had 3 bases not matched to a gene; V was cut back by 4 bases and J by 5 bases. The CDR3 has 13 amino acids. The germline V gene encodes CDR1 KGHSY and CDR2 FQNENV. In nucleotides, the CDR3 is TGTGCCAGCAGCCGCGGACAGGGGAACGAGCAGTACTTC. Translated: CASSRGQGNEQYF.

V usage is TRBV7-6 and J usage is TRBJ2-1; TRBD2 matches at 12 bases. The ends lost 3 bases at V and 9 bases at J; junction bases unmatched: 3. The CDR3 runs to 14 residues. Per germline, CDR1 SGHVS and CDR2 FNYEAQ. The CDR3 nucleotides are TGTGCCAGCAGCTTCCTAGCGGGAGGGCCTGAGCAGTTCTTC. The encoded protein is CASSFLAGGPEQFF.

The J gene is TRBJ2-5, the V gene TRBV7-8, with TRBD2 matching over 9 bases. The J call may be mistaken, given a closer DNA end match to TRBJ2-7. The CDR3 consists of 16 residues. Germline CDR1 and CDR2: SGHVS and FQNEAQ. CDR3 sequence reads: CASSLAGASGNYEQYF. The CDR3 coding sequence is TGTGCCAGCAGCTTAGCAGGGGCTAGCGGGAATTACGAGCAGTACTTC.

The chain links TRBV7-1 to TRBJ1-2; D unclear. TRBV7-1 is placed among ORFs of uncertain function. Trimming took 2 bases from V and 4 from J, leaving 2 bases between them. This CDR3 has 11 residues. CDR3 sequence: CASSSIYGYTF. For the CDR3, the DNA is TGTGCCAGCAGCTCAATCTATGGCTACACCTTC.

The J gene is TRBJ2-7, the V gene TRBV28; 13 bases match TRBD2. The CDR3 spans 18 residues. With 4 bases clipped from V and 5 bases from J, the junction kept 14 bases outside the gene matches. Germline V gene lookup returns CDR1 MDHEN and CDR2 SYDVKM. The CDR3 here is CASSSWTSGSSREDEQYF. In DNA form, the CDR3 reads TGTGCCAGCAGTTCGTGGACTAGCGGGAGTTCCCGAGAGGACGAGCAGTACTTC.

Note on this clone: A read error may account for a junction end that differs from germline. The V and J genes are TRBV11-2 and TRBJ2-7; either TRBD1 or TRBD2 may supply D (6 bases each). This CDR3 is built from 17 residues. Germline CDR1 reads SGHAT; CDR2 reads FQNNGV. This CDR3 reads CASGFSRGGPSSYEQYF. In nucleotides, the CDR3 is TGTGCCAGCGGCTTTAGCCGAGGGGGGCCCAGCTCCTACGAGCAGTACTTC.

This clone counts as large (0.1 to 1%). The CDR3 is CASSPLDSSNYGYTF. The DNA for the CDR3 is TGTGCCAGCAGCCCCTTGGACAGTTCTAACTATGGCTACACCTTC. V usage is TRBV4-2 and J usage is TRBJ1-2; D perhaps matches TRBD1 (6 bases). This CDR3 has 15 residues. Trimming pared 4 bases from V and 0 bases from J, leaving 12 bases between. The germline gives CDR1 LGHNA, CDR2 YNFKEQ.

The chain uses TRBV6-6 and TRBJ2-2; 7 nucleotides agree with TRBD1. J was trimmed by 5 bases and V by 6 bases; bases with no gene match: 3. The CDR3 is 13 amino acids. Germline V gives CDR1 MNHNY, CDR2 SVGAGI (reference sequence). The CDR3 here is CASRTGRTGELFF. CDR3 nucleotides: TGTGCCAGCAGGACAGGGCGAACCGGGGAGCTGTTTTTT.

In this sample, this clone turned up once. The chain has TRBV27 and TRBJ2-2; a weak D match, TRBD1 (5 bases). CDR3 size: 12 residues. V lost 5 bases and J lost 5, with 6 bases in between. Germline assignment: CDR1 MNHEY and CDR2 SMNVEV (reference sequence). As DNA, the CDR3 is TGTGCCAGCAGTCAGGGTACCGGGGAGCTGTTTTTT. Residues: CASSQGTGELFF.

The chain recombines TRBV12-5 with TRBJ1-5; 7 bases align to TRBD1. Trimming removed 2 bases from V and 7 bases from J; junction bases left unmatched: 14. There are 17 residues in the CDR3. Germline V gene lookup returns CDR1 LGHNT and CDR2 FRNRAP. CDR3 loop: CASGLPPDRNRGQPQHF. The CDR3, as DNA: TGTGCTAGTGGTTTGCCCCCGGACAGGAACCGGGGGCAGCCCCAGCATTTT.

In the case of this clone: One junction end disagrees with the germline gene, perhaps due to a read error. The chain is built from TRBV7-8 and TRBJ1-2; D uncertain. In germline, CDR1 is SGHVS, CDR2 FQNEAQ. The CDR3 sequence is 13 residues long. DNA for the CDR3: TGTGCCAGCAGCTTAGCGCCGGCAGGCCCAACGGCCTTC. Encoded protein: CASSLAPAGPTAF.

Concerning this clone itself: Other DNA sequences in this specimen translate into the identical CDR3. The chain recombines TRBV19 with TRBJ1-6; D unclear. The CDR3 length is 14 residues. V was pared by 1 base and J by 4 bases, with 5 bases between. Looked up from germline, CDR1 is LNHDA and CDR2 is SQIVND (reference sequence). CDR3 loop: CASSIGSYNSPLHF. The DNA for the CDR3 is TGTGCCAGTAGTATAGGCAGTTATAATTCACCCCTCCACTTT.

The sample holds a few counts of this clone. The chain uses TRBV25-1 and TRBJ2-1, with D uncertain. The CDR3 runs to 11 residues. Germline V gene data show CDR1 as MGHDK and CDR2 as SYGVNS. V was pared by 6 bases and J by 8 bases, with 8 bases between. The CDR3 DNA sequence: TGTGCCAGCAGCGCAGGAGATGAGCAGTTCTTC. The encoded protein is CASSAGDEQFF.

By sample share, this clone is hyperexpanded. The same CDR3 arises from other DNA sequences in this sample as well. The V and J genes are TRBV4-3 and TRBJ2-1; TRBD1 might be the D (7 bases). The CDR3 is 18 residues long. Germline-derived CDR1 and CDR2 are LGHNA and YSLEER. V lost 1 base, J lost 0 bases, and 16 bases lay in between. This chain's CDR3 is CASSQVEGAGFSYNEQFF. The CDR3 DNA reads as TGCGCCAGCAGCCAAGTGGAGGGGGCGGGCTTCTCCTACAATGAGCAGTTCTTC.

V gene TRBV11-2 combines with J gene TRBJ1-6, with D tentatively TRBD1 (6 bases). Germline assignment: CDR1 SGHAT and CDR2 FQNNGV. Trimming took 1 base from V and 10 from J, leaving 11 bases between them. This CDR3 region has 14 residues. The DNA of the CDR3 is TGTGCCAGCAGCTTAGTGGCAGGGGCCTCACCCCTCCACTTT. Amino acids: CASSLVAGASPLHF.

CDR3 residues: CASSSQGVANEKLFF. The CDR3, as DNA: TGTGCCAGCAGCTCCCAGGGGGTGGCTAATGAAAAACTGTTTTTT. This sequence joins TRBV7-9 and TRBJ1-4, with 7 bases aligning to TRBD1. The V gene's germline CDR1 is SEHNR and CDR2 FQNEAQ (reference sequence). V dropped 4 bases and J dropped 3; count of bases not matched to a gene: 5. The CDR3 spans 15 residues.

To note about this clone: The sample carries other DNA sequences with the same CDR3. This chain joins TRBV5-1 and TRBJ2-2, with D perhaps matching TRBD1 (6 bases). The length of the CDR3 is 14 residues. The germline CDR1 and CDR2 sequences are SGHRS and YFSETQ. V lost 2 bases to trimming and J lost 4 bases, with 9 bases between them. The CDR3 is CASSFGQSTGELFF. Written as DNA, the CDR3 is TGCGCCAGCAGCTTCGGACAGTCCACCGGGGAGCTGTTTTTT.

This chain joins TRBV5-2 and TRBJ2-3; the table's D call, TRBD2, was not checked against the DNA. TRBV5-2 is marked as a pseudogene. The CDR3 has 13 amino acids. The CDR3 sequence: CASSLVDTDTQYF. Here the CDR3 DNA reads TGTGCCAGCAGCTTAGTAGACACAGATACGCAGTATTTT.

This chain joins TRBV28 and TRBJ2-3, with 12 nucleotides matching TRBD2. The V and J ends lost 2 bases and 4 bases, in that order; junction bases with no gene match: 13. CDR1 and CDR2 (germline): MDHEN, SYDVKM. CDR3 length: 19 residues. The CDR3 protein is CASSLEGLAGLGAPDTQYF. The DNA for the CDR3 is TGTGCCAGCAGTTTAGAGGGACTAGCGGGCCTAGGGGCACCAGATACGCAGTATTTT.

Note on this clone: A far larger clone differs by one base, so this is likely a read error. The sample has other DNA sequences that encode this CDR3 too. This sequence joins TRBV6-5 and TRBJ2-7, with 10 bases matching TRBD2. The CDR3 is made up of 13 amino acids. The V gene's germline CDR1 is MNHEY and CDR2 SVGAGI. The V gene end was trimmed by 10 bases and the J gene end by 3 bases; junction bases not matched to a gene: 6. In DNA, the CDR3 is TGTGCCACACGTACTAGCGGGGTCTACGAGCAGTACTTC. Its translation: CATRTSGVYEQYF.

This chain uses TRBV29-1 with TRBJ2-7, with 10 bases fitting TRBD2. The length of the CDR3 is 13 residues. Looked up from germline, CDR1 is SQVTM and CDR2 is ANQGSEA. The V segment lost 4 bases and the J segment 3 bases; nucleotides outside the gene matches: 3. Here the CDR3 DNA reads TGCAGCGTTGCGCCTAGCGGGAGCTACGAGCAGTACTTC. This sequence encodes CSVAPSGSYEQYF.

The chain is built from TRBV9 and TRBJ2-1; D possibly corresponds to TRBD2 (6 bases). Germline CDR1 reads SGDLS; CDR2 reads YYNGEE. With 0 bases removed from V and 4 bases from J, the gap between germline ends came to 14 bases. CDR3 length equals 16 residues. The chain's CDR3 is CASSVATGSSYNEQFF. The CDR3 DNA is TGTGCCAGCAGCGTAGCGACCGGGAGTAGTTACAATGAGCAGTTCTTC.

The CDR3 region has the DNA TGTGCCAGCAGCCGGGACAGGGGAACTAATGAAAAACTGTTTTTT. Protein sequence: CASSRDRGTNEKLFF. The rearrangement links TRBV7-9 to TRBJ1-4; 10 bases are shared with TRBD1. The CDR3 is 15 residues long. Unmatched junction bases numbered 1, after V lost 5 bases and J lost 1 base. Germline CDR1 reads SEHNR; CDR2 reads FQNEAQ (reference sequence).